The 25 T cell receptor beta chains reported below all come from one sample, sequenced in a study of cytomegalovirus exposure and HLA in healthy donors. Vbeta (60) and Jbeta (13) primers were used in the PCR. This table comes from immunoSEQ multiplex PCR, and its TCRdb copy is limited to in-frame clones, with some not included. The data hold some 110,000 clones, with roughly 80% observed a single time. The sample consisted of PBMCs. These receptor sequences come from a man younger than 45 in good health and CMV-seropositive.

This clone was recorded a few times. The chain couples TRBV5-1 to TRBJ1-3; possible D gene TRBD1, 5 bases. The length of the CDR3 is 15 residues. The V end lost 4 bases, the J end lost 1 base, and 12 bases lay between the germline ends. Germline CDR1 is SGHRS and CDR2 is YFSETQ. DNA for the CDR3: TGCGCCAGCAGCCCCGGCGGACAATCTGGAAACACCATATATTTT. Residues: CASSPGGQSGNTIYF.

This clone was seen a few times. The chain recombines TRBV27 with TRBJ1-6, with 8 bases identical to TRBD1. The CDR3 covers 13 residues. Germline CDR1 and CDR2: MNHEY and SMNVEV (reference sequence). The J segment lost 14 bases and the V segment lost 3 bases, leaving 6 bases of the junction unmatched. CDR3 nucleotides: TGTGCCAGCAGTTTCGACAGGGGCGAAGCCCTCCACTTT. Its protein product is CASSFDRGEALHF.

The V and J genes are TRBV6-5 and TRBJ1-2, with 8 bases aligning to TRBD1. The ends lost 4 bases at V and 5 bases at J; junction bases unmatched: 6. The CDR3 spans 14 residues. The V gene's germline CDR1 is MNHEY and CDR2 SVGAGI. The CDR3 region is CASSSGQGRYGYTF. The CDR3 nucleotides are TGTGCCAGCAGTTCCGGACAGGGAAGATATGGCTACACCTTC.

J is TRBJ2-1 and V is TRBV6-5; 9 bases map to TRBD2. Germline values: CDR1 MNHEY, CDR2 SVGAGI. CDR3 length equals 14 residues. V shed 6 bases and J 4 bases; nucleotides not matched to a gene: 4. The CDR3: CASSPGLAYNEQFF. The DNA of the CDR3 is TGTGCCAGCAGCCCGGGACTAGCTTACAATGAGCAGTTCTTC.

The chain is built from TRBV29-1 and TRBJ2-3, with 13 bases that match TRBD2. This CDR3 is built from 15 residues. V dropped 7 bases and J dropped 3; count of bases not matched to a gene: 7. From germline, CDR1 is SQVTM and CDR2 ANQGSEA. Here the CDR3 DNA reads TGCAGCGCCCCCCGGACTAGCGGGAGTACAGATACGCAGTATTTT. This sequence encodes CSAPRTSGSTDTQYF.

This clone was seen once. The rearrangement uses TRBV19 and TRBJ1-4; perhaps TRBD1 as D (5 bases). CDR3 length: 17 residues. Germline V gene lookup returns CDR1 LNHDA and CDR2 SQIVND (reference sequence). V was pared by 2 bases and J by 5 bases, with 18 bases between. CDR3 residues: CASSINWLGGVNEKLFF. CDR3 sequence (DNA): TGTGCCAGTAGTATAAATTGGCTCGGGGGAGTCAATGAAAAACTGTTTTTT.

The chain recombines TRBV4-1 with TRBJ2-2, with 11 bases fitting TRBD2. Germline V lookup: CDR1 MGHRA, CDR2 YSYEKL. J was trimmed by 7 bases and V by 0 bases; bases with no gene match: 7. The CDR3 is 17 amino acids. CDR3 nucleotide sequence: TGCGCCAGCAGCCAAGATCGCCTAGCGGGAGGTGGCGGGGAGCTGTTTTTT. Its protein product is CASSQDRLAGGGGELFF.

This sequence joins TRBV29-1 and TRBJ1-2, with 9 bases lining up with TRBD1. The junction had 9 bases not matched to a gene; V was cut back by 7 bases and J by 6 bases. The CDR3 consists of 13 residues. Germline V gene data show CDR1 as SQVTM and CDR2 as ANQGSEA. The CDR3 DNA reads as TGCAGCGGAGAACAGGGGGCAGGGGATGGCTACACCTTC. Protein product: CSGEQGAGDGYTF.

The chain links TRBV19 to TRBJ2-2, with D perhaps TRBD2 (6 bases). The CDR3 is made up of 17 amino acids. From germline, CDR1 is LNHDA and CDR2 SQIVND (reference sequence). V lost 8 bases, J lost 0 bases, and 19 bases lay in between. CDR3 nucleotide sequence: TGTGCCAGTGGGGGGTACGATAGAGCCGCGAACACCGGGGAGCTGTTTTTT. This encodes CASGGYDRAANTGELFF.

The chain combines TRBV19 with TRBJ1-1, with 7 bases matching TRBD1. Trimming took 6 bases from V and 4 from J; bases not matched to a gene: 8. The V gene's germline CDR1 is LNHDA and CDR2 SQIVND (reference sequence). This CDR3 contains 14 residues. For the CDR3, the DNA is TGTGCCAGTAGCCGGGACCACAGGGGCACTGAAGCTTTCTTT. Protein: CASSRDHRGTEAFF.

This sequence joins TRBV6-4 and TRBJ2-7; 8 bases fit TRBD1. The V segment lost 7 bases and the J segment 1 base; nucleotides outside the gene matches: 9. The germline CDR1 and CDR2 sequences are MRHNA and SNTAGT. The CDR3 extends over 15 amino acids. The CDR3 DNA reads as TGTGCCAGCATGGACAGGGAAGGGAAATCCTACGAGCAGTACGTC. It codes for CASMDREGKSYEQYV.

This chain connects TRBV9 to TRBJ1-2; possible D gene TRBD1, 5 bases. The CDR3 is made up of 14 amino acids. Germline assignment: CDR1 SGDLS and CDR2 YYNGEE. The V end lost 7 bases, the J end lost 5 bases, and 18 bases lay between the germline ends. The CDR3 sequence: CASDRGADLYGYTF. CDR3 in DNA: TGTGCCAGCGACCGTGGGGCAGACCTTTATGGCTACACCTTC.

The chain couples TRBV5-1 to TRBJ2-1, with a weak D call TRBD1 (6 bases). The germline V gene has CDR1 SGHRS and CDR2 YFSETQ. The CDR3 length is 15 residues. Trimming removed 5 bases at V and 4 bases at J, with 16 bases between. CDR3 sequence reads: CASRPSGGQYNEQFF. DNA of the CDR3: TGCGCCAGCAGACCCTCTGGGGGCCAGTACAATGAGCAGTTCTTC. Using reference TRBV5-1 and TRBJ2-1 for the parts outside the CDR3, the full variable domain is KAGVTQTPRYLIKTRGQQVTLSCSPISGHRSVSWYQQTPGQGLQFLFEYFSETQRNKGNFPGRFSGRQFSNSRSEMNVSTLELGDSALYLCASRPSGGQYNEQFFGPGTRLTVL.

This clone showed up just a few times. This rearrangement joins TRBV2 to TRBJ1-6; no reliable D call. The germline V and J ends were trimmed by 5 bases and 3 bases, with 17 bases remaining between them. CDR1 and CDR2 (germline): SNHLY, FYNNEI. The CDR3 extends over 17 amino acids. CDR3 DNA sequence: TGTGCCAGCAGTTCTAGAATGCCGTCTAACTATAATTCACCCCTCCACTTT. The encoded protein is CASSSRMPSNYNSPLHF.

The chain has TRBV29-1 and TRBJ1-1; no clear D. V lost 3 bases to trimming and J lost 8 bases, with 16 bases between them. Looked up from germline, CDR1 is SQVTM and CDR2 is ANQGSEA. The CDR3 length is 13 residues. The CDR3 DNA sequence: TGCAGCGTTGAGAGGGCAGAGAACTTCGAAGCTTTCTTT. Translating it yields CSVERAENFEAFF.

V and J are TRBV14 and TRBJ1-1, with 7 bases aligning to TRBD1. This CDR3 has 19 amino acids. Looked up from germline, CDR1 is SGHDN and CDR2 is FVKESK. With 4 bases clipped from V and 1 base from J, the junction kept 18 bases outside the gene matches. Written as DNA, the CDR3 is TGTGCCAGCAGCCCAGCGAGAAGGGGACAGAGAGATCCGAACACTGAAGCTTTCTTT. Amino acids: CASSPARRGQRDPNTEAFF.

CDR3 sequence: CASRNTRQATNTEAFF. Here the CDR3 DNA reads TGTGCCAGTAGAAACACTCGACAGGCCACAAACACTGAAGCTTTCTTT. The V gene is TRBV19, the J gene TRBJ1-1; D is perhaps TRBD1 (6 bases). Per the germline V gene, CDR1 is LNHDA and CDR2 is SQIVND (reference sequence). The V gene lost 6 bases and the J gene lost 2 bases, with 19 bases spanning the gap. The CDR3 totals 16 residues.

The chain joins TRBV5-6 to TRBJ1-1; TRBD1 might be the D (5 bases). This CDR3 is built from 14 residues. The V gene lost 0 bases and the J gene lost 4 bases, with 10 bases spanning the gap. CDR1 and CDR2 from the germline V gene are SGHDT and YYEEEE. CDR3 in DNA: TGTGCCAGCAGCTTGGCCCGTGGGGCCACTGAAGCTTTCTTT. This sequence encodes CASSLARGATEAFF.

The gene calls are TRBV7-2 and TRBJ2-7; D gene unclear. Germline V gene lookup returns CDR1 SGHTA and CDR2 FQGNSA. The CDR3 is made up of 15 amino acids. Trimming stripped 0 bases from V and 4 bases from J, with 13 bases between. CDR3 in DNA: TGTGCCAGCAGCTTAGCGGCGGCCAACCGATACGAGCAGTACTTC. Its translation is CASSLAAANRYEQYF.

This sequence joins TRBV28 and TRBJ2-1; TRBD2 might be the D (5 bases). Trimming took 5 bases from V and 2 from J, leaving 7 bases between them. Germline loops: CDR1 MDHEN, CDR2 SYDVKM. The CDR3 has 13 amino acids. CDR3 nucleotides: TGTGCCAGCAGTCCCGGGACCTACAATGAGCAGTTCTTC. Amino acids: CASSPGTYNEQFF.

V is TRBV5-4 and J is TRBJ2-7; unclear D gene. V lost 3 bases and J lost 5, with 12 bases in between. The CDR3 contains 13 residues. CDR1 and CDR2 (germline): SGHNT, YYREEE (reference sequence). The CDR3 loop reads CASSYSPGNEQYV. DNA for the CDR3: TGTGCCAGCAGCTATTCCCCAGGTAACGAGCAGTACGTC.

V gene TRBV14 combines with J gene TRBJ2-3, with 7 bases that match TRBD2. CDR3 size: 19 residues. J was trimmed by 0 bases and V by 4 bases; bases with no gene match: 16. Per germline, CDR1 SGHDN and CDR2 FVKESK. CDR3 DNA sequence: TGTGCCAGCAGCCCCGGGCCACACCTAGCGGTCCCTAGCACAGATACGCAGTATTTT. This codes for CASSPGPHLAVPSTDTQYF.

The J gene is TRBJ1-6, the V gene TRBV14; the D is unclear. This CDR3 spans 13 amino acids. Trimming removed 1 base at V and 11 bases at J, with 9 bases between. Germline CDR1 reads SGHDN; CDR2 reads FVKESK. The CDR3 nucleotides read TGTGCCAGCAGCCAAGCAGCGGGTACACCCCTCCACTTT. Translation: CASSQAAGTPLHF.

V usage is TRBV9 and J usage is TRBJ1-6; D gene ambiguous. Germline V gene lookup returns CDR1 SGDLS and CDR2 YYNGEE. The CDR3 sequence is 15 residues long. The V gene lost 0 bases and the J gene lost 9 bases, with 13 bases spanning the gap. DNA of the CDR3: TGTGCCAGCAGCGTAGGGAAGGGCCGGGGTTCACCCCTCCACTTT. This gives the protein CASSVGKGRGSPLHF.

The rearrangement uses TRBV10-3 and TRBJ2-1; TRBD2 matches 7 bases. The germline V gene has CDR1 ENHRY and CDR2 SYGVKD. This CDR3 has 14 amino acids. The junction had 5 bases not matched to a gene; V was cut back by 5 bases and J by 4 bases. CDR3 residues: CAISSLAEYNEQFF. The CDR3 DNA reads as TGTGCCATCAGTTCTCTAGCGGAGTACAATGAGCAGTTCTTC.